Below are 5 T cell receptor beta chains sequenced from a single sample in a study of blood T cell repertoires in COVID-19. Data came from immunoSEQ multiplex PCR; TCRdb stores just in-frame clones and leaves some out. The sample includes some 530,000 clones, roughly nine tenths of them seen just once. Sample: PBMCs or T cells enriched from blood (not recorded which). Receptor source: a woman aged 55-70 years who had recovered from COVID-19.

The rearrangement links TRBV10-3 to TRBJ1-4; 9 nucleotides match TRBD1. The germline V gene has CDR1 ENHRY and CDR2 SYGVKD. The CDR3 extends over 17 amino acids. The V segment lost 3 bases and the J segment 3 bases; nucleotides outside the gene matches: 8. The CDR3 sequence is CAISDPSRTGANEKLFF. The DNA for the CDR3 is TGTGCCATCAGTGACCCCTCCCGGACAGGGGCTAATGAAAAACTGTTTTTT.

V usage is TRBV7-2 and J usage is TRBJ2-7; 8 bases agree with TRBD2. Germline trimming cut 7 bases from V and 5 bases from J; bases unmatched to any gene: 10. This CDR3 region has 14 residues. Germline-derived CDR1 and CDR2 are SGHTA and FQGNSA. CDR3 sequence: CASTTPDGRDEQYF. Written as DNA, the CDR3 is TGTGCCAGCACCACCCCTGACGGGAGGGACGAGCAGTACTTC.

The table lists this clone with a few counts. The chain links TRBV5-1 to TRBJ2-7, with D possibly matching TRBD2 (5 bases). Looked up from germline, CDR1 is SGHRS and CDR2 is YFSETQ. The CDR3 extends over 15 amino acids. Trimming removed 1 base at V and 5 bases at J, with 16 bases between. This chain's CDR3 is CASSLPDEGYNEQYF. The CDR3 DNA reads as TGCGCCAGCAGCTTGCCGGATGAGGGCTATAACGAGCAGTACTTC. Combining the CDR3 with reference TRBV5-1 and TRBJ2-7 gives the whole variable domain KAGVTQTPRYLIKTRGQQVTLSCSPISGHRSVSWYQQTPGQGLQFLFEYFSETQRNKGNFPGRFSGRQFSNSRSEMNVSTLELGDSALYLCASSLPDEGYNEQYFGPGTRLTVT.

The chain has TRBV7-2 and TRBJ2-5; 7 bases are shared with TRBD2. CDR1 is SGHTA and CDR2 is FQGNSA in the germline V gene. This CDR3 contains 14 residues. J lost 1 base, V lost 5 bases, and 4 bases had no gene match. CDR3 in amino acids: CASSPSGAQETQYF. The CDR3 DNA follows: TGTGCCAGCAGCCCAAGCGGGGCCCAAGAGACCCAGTACTTC.

The J gene is TRBJ2-3, the V gene TRBV10-3, with D tentatively TRBD1 (5 bases). V lost 6 bases to trimming and J lost 2 bases, with 18 bases between them. This CDR3 contains 16 residues. Germline loops: CDR1 ENHRY, CDR2 SYGVKD. DNA for the CDR3: TGTGCCATCAGGGCCCTCAAGGGGCTGGACACAGATACGCAGTATTTT. As protein: CAIRALKGLDTDTQYF.